This TCR beta chain appears in the sequencing data of a study of tumor and adjacent non-tumor tissue in lung cancer. Study-level information: Histology: under 15 adenocarcinoma, a couple of squamous cell carcinoma, 1 small cell lung cancer.

The library came from three nested PCR rounds adapted from ARM-PCR protocols. MiXCR was run by TCRdb on the multiplex PCR reads, yielding one entry per CDR3 protein. The table lists 110,000 or so distinct CDR3 sequences, about 65% of them singletons. This clonotype was seen ten or more times. Trimming removed 0 bases at V and 0 bases at J, with 8 bases between. The CDR3 contains 15 residues. No cell sorting was done before RNA was extracted from the tissue. The normal lung tissue was taken more than 3 cm from the tumor edge. V is TRBV12-3 or TRBV12-4 and J is TRBJ1-1; D perhaps matches TRBD1 (5 bases). The TCR originated in a man aged 60-69 years with non-small cell lung cancer. Specimen: distant non-tumor lung tissue. CDR3 bases: TGTGCCAGCAGTTTAGCCCGGGGCATGAACACTGAAGCTTTCTTT. Residues: CASSLARGMNTEAFF.